This is a list of T cell receptor beta chains from one sample in a study of blood T cell repertoires in COVID-19. Sequencing was performed with immunoSEQ multiplex PCR; in TCRdb, only in-frame clones are kept and a portion is missing. The table lists about 73,000 clones, 75% to 90% of them singletons. Source material: peripheral blood. The source is a man at least 80 years old with active or convalescent COVID-19. CDR3s include the opening cysteine and the closing phenylalanine or tryptophan. The D gene is left open where the match is weak. Some rows mark clone size as missing; the rest say once, few, many or name a class of expanded clone.

CDR3	DNA	size	J	D	length	V
CSVRDSENQPQHF	TGCAGCGTGCGGGACAGCGAAAATCAGCCCCAGCATTTT	-	TRBJ1-5	TRBD1	13	TRBV29-1
CASSSGLTSGTSDTQYF	TGCGCCAGCAGCTCTGGACTTACTAGCGGGACGTCAGATACGCAGTATTTT	-	TRBJ2-3	TRBD2	17	TRBV5-1
CASSESTGSSYEQYF	TGCGCCAGCAGCGAATCGACAGGGAGCTCCTACGAGCAGTACTTC	-	TRBJ2-7	TRBD1	15	TRBV5-1
CASGLLPNSGNTIYF	TGTGCTAGTGGTTTGCTGCCTAACTCTGGAAACACCATATATTTT	-	TRBJ1-3	-	15	TRBV12-5
CASSREEVEYGYTF	TGTGCCAGCAGCCGCGAGGAAGTTGAGTATGGCTACACCTTC	-	TRBJ1-2	-	14	TRBV2
CASSRGGQETQYF	TGCGCCAGCAGCCGGGGAGGGCAAGAGACCCAGTACTTC	-	TRBJ2-5	TRBD2	13	TRBV5-1
CASSPGQPAAFF	TGTGCCAGCAGCCCGGGACAGCCCGCAGCTTTCTTT	-	TRBJ1-1	TRBD1	12	TRBV6-5
CASSYWGGTGELFF	TGTGCCAGCAGTTACTGGGGGGGCACCGGGGAGCTGTTTTTT	-	TRBJ2-2	TRBD2	14	TRBV6-5
CASSEFEGAGRTIYEQYF	TGTGCCAGCAGTGAATTTGAAGGAGCGGGGAGGACTATCTACGAGCAGTACTTC	-	TRBJ2-7	TRBD2	18	TRBV25-1
CASSIGGVGTRYYEQYF	TGTGCCAGTAGTATAGGGGGTGTGGGGACTAGATACTACGAGCAGTACTTC	-	TRBJ2-7	TRBD2	17	TRBV19
CASSSVDRGIYEQYF	TGTGCCAGCAGTTCGGTAGACAGGGGAATCTACGAGCAGTACTTC	-	TRBJ2-7	TRBD1	15	TRBV6-5
CASSLHSGGGNEQYF	TGTGCCAGCAGCTTACATTCCGGGGGAGGGAACGAGCAGTACTTC	-	TRBJ2-7	TRBD2	15	TRBV11-3
CASSASGGQLNEKLFF	TGTGCCAGCTCCGCTTCGGGGGGGCAGCTGAATGAAAAACTGTTTTTT	-	TRBJ1-4	-	16	TRBV18
CASSLAGGRASGELFF	TGCGCCAGCAGCTTGGCCGGCGGGAGGGCCTCCGGGGAGCTGTTTTTT	once	TRBJ2-2	TRBD2	16	TRBV5-1
CASSFPRRVMISGANVLTF	TGTGCCAGCAGTTTTCCGCGTCGGGTGATGATCTCTGGGGCCAACGTCCTGACTTTC	once	TRBJ2-6	-	19	TRBV27
CASIDTGGITEAFF	TGTGCCAGCATAGACACCGGAGGGATCACTGAAGCTTTCTTT	-	TRBJ1-1	-	14	TRBV6-5
CASSSGQANSGANVLTF	TGTGCCAGCAGTTCAGGACAGGCTAACTCTGGGGCCAACGTCCTGACTTTC	-	TRBJ2-6	TRBD1	17	TRBV27
CSGGPADTQYF	TGCAGTGGAGGGCCAGCCGATACGCAGTATTTT	-	TRBJ2-3	-	11	TRBV20-1
CASSRDRQDGYTF	TGTGCCAGCAGCCGAGACAGGCAAGATGGCTACACCTTC	-	TRBJ1-2	-	13	TRBV14
CASSLVASLSYNEQFF	TGTGCCAGCAGCTTAGTTGCTAGCTTGAGCTACAATGAGCAGTTCTTC	-	TRBJ2-1	-	16	TRBV7-2
CASSNRQGPDTQYF	TGTGCCAGTAGTAACCGACAGGGGCCAGATACGCAGTATTTT	few	TRBJ2-3	TRBD1	14	TRBV19
CASSRDSVSNEKLFF	TGTGCCAGCAGCCGGGACAGCGTCTCTAATGAAAAACTGTTTTTT	-	TRBJ1-4	TRBD1	15	TRBV6-2/TRBV6-3
CASSQGLAGKTQETQYF	TGTGCCAGCAGCCAAGGCCTAGCGGGGAAGACCCAAGAGACCCAGTACTTC	-	TRBJ2-5	TRBD2	17	TRBV11-3
CASSLYVGGNEQFF	TGCGCCAGCAGCTTGTATGTCGGCGGTAATGAGCAGTTCTTC	-	TRBJ2-1	-	14	TRBV5-1
CASSPPRQGATDTQYF	TGTGCCAGCTCACCACCGCGCCAGGGGGCAACAGATACGCAGTATTTT	-	TRBJ2-3	TRBD1	16	TRBV18
CASSEQGTGTEAFF	TGTGCCAGCAGCGAACAGGGCACGGGGACTGAAGCTTTCTTT	-	TRBJ1-1	-	14	TRBV14
CASSYSRGPNTEAFF	TGTGCCAGCAGTTACTCGAGAGGGCCCAACACTGAAGCTTTCTTT	-	TRBJ1-1	-	15	TRBV6-6
CASSIYFLAGGHAKNIQYF	TGTGCCAGTAGTATATATTTCCTAGCGGGGGGTCACGCCAAAAACATTCAGTACTTC	-	TRBJ2-4	TRBD2	19	TRBV19
CASSLPGTGGYEQYF	TGTGCCAGCAGTCTACCCGGGACAGGGGGATACGAGCAGTACTTC	-	TRBJ2-7	TRBD1	15	TRBV28
CASSANDATGQYF	TGTGCCAGCAGCGCTAACGACGCCACGGGGCAGTACTTC	-	TRBJ2-7	-	13	TRBV7-2
CASSLGGTSGGTDTQYF	TGCGCCAGCAGCTTGGGAGGGACAAGCGGTGGCACAGATACGCAGTATTTT	-	TRBJ2-3	-	17	TRBV5-1
CASSLLAGSSYNEQFF	TGTGCCAGCAGTTTGCTAGCGGGCAGCTCCTACAATGAGCAGTTCTTC	-	TRBJ2-1	TRBD2	16	TRBV27
CATSRGGYNEQFF	TGTGCCACCAGTCGGGGGGGCTACAATGAGCAGTTCTTC	-	TRBJ2-1	TRBD2	13	TRBV15
CASRRRGTDTQYF	TGTGCCAGCAGGAGGAGGGGCACAGATACGCAGTATTTT	-	TRBJ2-3	-	13	TRBV3-1/TRBV3-2
CASSSPGSGANVLTF	TGTGCCAGCAGCTCACCGGGCTCTGGGGCCAACGTCCTGACTTTC	-	TRBJ2-6	-	15	TRBV5-4
CAWSTLRTGTGELFF	TGTGCCTGGAGTACCCTCCGGACAGGTACCGGGGAGCTGTTTTTT	-	TRBJ2-2	TRBD1	15	TRBV30
CASSPGGGSGGFF	TGTGCCAGCTCACCAGGCGGCGGGAGTGGGGGTTTCTTC	once	TRBJ2-1	TRBD2	13	TRBV18
CASSYYGGANEKLFF	TGTGCCAGCAGTTACTACGGGGGAGCTAATGAAAAACTGTTTTTT	few	TRBJ1-4	-	15	TRBV6-2/TRBV6-3
CASSRDRANQPQHF	TGTGCCAGCAGCCGAGACAGGGCAAATCAGCCCCAGCATTTT	-	TRBJ1-5	TRBD1	14	TRBV7-8
CASNGQGAYSPLHF	TGTGCCAGCAATGGTCAGGGGGCCTATTCACCCCTCCACTTT	-	TRBJ1-6	TRBD1	14	TRBV25-1
CASSPGQGYGYTF	TGTGCCAGCTCACCGGGACAGGGATATGGCTACACCTTC	-	TRBJ1-2	TRBD1	13	TRBV18
CAISDAVHSYNEQFF	TGTGCCATCAGTGATGCAGTACATTCCTACAATGAGCAGTTCTTC	-	TRBJ2-1	-	15	TRBV10-3
CASSYNRGNSPLHF	TGTGCCAGCAGTTACAACAGGGGCAATTCACCCCTCCACTTT	-	TRBJ1-6	TRBD1	14	TRBV6-5
CASGSGQLGNTIYF	TGTGCTAGTGGATCCGGACAGCTTGGAAACACCATATATTTT	-	TRBJ1-3	-	14	TRBV12-5
CASSLGGREGEKLFF	TGCGCCAGCAGCTTGGGGGGCAGGGAAGGTGAAAAACTGTTTTTT	-	TRBJ1-4	-	15	TRBV5-1
CASSRNQGDYGYTF	TGTGCCAGCTCACGAAACCAGGGGGACTATGGCTACACCTTC	-	TRBJ1-2	TRBD1	14	TRBV18
CAWSVQPGGKLFF	TGTGCCTGGAGTGTACAGCCCGGGGGAAAACTGTTTTTT	-	TRBJ1-4	-	13	TRBV30
CASNDPSGTTNTGELFF	TGTGCCAGTAATGACCCGTCGGGAACCACGAACACCGGGGAGCTGTTTTTT	-	TRBJ2-2	-	17	TRBV19
CASSQDITSGIYEQYF	TGTGCCAGCAGCCAAGATATAACTAGCGGGATCTACGAGCAGTACTTC	-	TRBJ2-7	TRBD2	16	TRBV4-2
CASSRDRTSYEQYF	TGTGCCAGCTCACGGGACAGGACAAGCTACGAGCAGTACTTC	few	TRBJ2-7	TRBD1	14	TRBV18
CASSLILDNEQFF	TGTGCCAGCAGCTTGATCTTAGACAATGAGCAGTTCTTC	-	TRBJ2-1	-	13	TRBV5-4
CAISKTGGAGNEKLFF	TGTGCCATCAGTAAAACAGGGGGCGCAGGTAATGAAAAACTGTTTTTT	-	TRBJ1-4	TRBD1	16	TRBV10-3
CSVDRGVYGYTF	TGCAGCGTAGACAGGGGGGTTTATGGCTACACCTTC	-	TRBJ1-2	TRBD1	12	TRBV29-1
CASSYGNEGGSPLHF	TGTGCCAGCAGTTACGGTAACGAAGGGGGTTCACCCCTCCACTTT	few	TRBJ1-6	-	15	TRBV6-6